This T cell receptor beta chain was documented in a study of blood T cell repertoires in COVID-19. Across the whole study: Samples of COVID-19 (acute and convalescent) were obtained from the United States, Italy and Spain. Sources were T cells, B-cell-depleted T cells, or PBMCs; the material itself was cDNA or gDNA.

CDR1 is LGHDT and CDR2 is YNNKEL in the germline V gene (reference sequence). The V gene end was trimmed by 4 bases and the J gene end by 6 bases; junction bases not matched to a gene: 10. The CDR3 has 16 amino acids. Libraries were prepared by immunoSEQ multiplex PCR; TCRdb keeps only in-frame clonotypes and omits some of them. The sample yields more than 100,000 clones, around four fifths seen once. The chain recombines TRBV3-1 (or the pseudogene TRBV3-2) with TRBJ2-2; 8 nucleotides line up with TRBD2. This sequence originates from a man in his 60s with active or convalescent COVID-19. Sequencing was carried out using peripheral blood. The CDR3 here is CASSPTLRREAGELFF. The CDR3 DNA reads TGTGCCAGCAGCCCAACCCTGAGGCGGGAGGCCGGGGAGCTGTTTTTT.